This passage covers 26 T cell receptor beta chains from one sample sequenced in a study of blood T cells in healthy people across ages. Combining a sample-barcoded 5' primer with a J-beta primer mix, a second PCR ran for about 6 to 11 cycles. TCRdb itself ran the 5' RACE reads through MiXCR, one entry per CDR3 protein. The data show 550,000 to 700,000 distinct CDR3 sequences, approximately 25% seen once. Sequences were obtained from blood. The receptors shown here come from a woman aged 65 to 85 in good health.

Only a few counts were recorded for this clonotype. This chain links TRBV6-1 with TRBJ1-2, with no clear D. Per the germline V gene, CDR1 is MNHNS and CDR2 is SASEGT. The ends were cut back, 1 base at V and 0 bases at J, with 6 bases in the middle. The CDR3 loop spans 14 amino acids. The CDR3 sequence is CASSEGSTNYGYTF. In DNA form, the CDR3 reads TGTGCCAGCAGTGAAGGTTCCACTAACTATGGCTACACCTTC.

This clonotype came up once. The chain recombines TRBV24-1 with TRBJ2-7; D assignment may be TRBD1 or TRBD2 (6 bases each). The J call may be wrong; the DNA end is better matched by TRBJ2-5. The germline CDR1 and CDR2 sequences are KGHDR and SFDVKD. The CDR3 has 15 residues. Here the CDR3 reads CATSDSRTGGETQYF. Here the CDR3 DNA reads TGTGCCACCAGTGATTCAAGGACCGGGGGCGAGACCCAGTACTTC.

This clonotype was detected only a few times. The rearrangement joins TRBV3-1 to TRBJ1-1; TRBD1 matches at 10 bases. The CDR3 totals 15 residues. Germline V lookup: CDR1 LGHDT, CDR2 YNNKEL (reference sequence). The junction had 5 bases not matched to a gene; V was cut back by 3 bases and J by 4 bases. CDR3 loop: CASSQGTGAGTEAFF. The CDR3 DNA is TGTGCCAGCAGCCAGGGGACAGGGGCAGGCACTGAAGCTTTCTTT.

The rearrangement links TRBV15 to TRBJ1-4, with D unresolved. Deletions cut 2 bases from V and 8 bases from J, with 9 bases between. This CDR3 has 13 amino acids. Germline CDR1 LNHNV, CDR2 YYDKDF (reference sequence). The CDR3 DNA reads TGTGCCACCAGCAGATCACGCATGGAAAAACTGTTTTTT. Encoded protein: CATSRSRMEKLFF.

The rearrangement uses TRBV29-1 and TRBJ1-4; 7 bases map to TRBD1. The CDR3 spans 13 residues. The germline V gene encodes CDR1 SQVTM and CDR2 ANQGSEA. V dropped 6 bases and J dropped 7; count of bases not matched to a gene: 8. The CDR3 DNA reads TGCAGCGTAAAACAGGGGATCGCTGAAAAACTGTTTTTT. Its translation is CSVKQGIAEKLFF.

The chain employs TRBV20-1 and TRBJ2-1; a possible D gene is TRBD2 (7 bases). Germline loops: CDR1 DFQATT, CDR2 SNEGSKA (reference sequence). Trimming left V 0 bases short and J 14 bases short, with 14 bases between. There are 12 residues in the CDR3. This CDR3 reads CSAREGGGGEFF. CDR3 in DNA: TGCAGTGCTAGAGAAGGGGGTGGGGGGGAGTTCTTC.

In this sample, this clonotype turned up a few times. The chain links TRBV15 to TRBJ2-7, with TRBD1 matching over 8 bases. In germline, CDR1 is LNHNV, CDR2 YYDKDF (reference sequence). The CDR3 extends over 14 amino acids. The trim removed 3 bases at V and 7 bases at J, leaving 8 bases unmatched. The CDR3 coding sequence is TGTGCCACCAGCAGTTCCACAGGGGGGAGAGAGCAGTACTTC. Its translation: CATSSSTGGREQYF.

This chain's CDR3 is CATSRDTSGGENYGYTF. The DNA for the CDR3 is TGTGCCACCAGCAGAGATACGTCAGGGGGCGAAAACTATGGCTACACCTTC. The chain employs TRBV15 and TRBJ1-2; TRBD1 agrees at 8 bases. There are 17 residues in the CDR3. V trimming: 0 bases; J trimming: 2 bases; junction bases outside the gene matches: 8. CDR1 and CDR2 (germline): LNHNV, YYDKDF (reference sequence). Combining the CDR3 with reference TRBV15 and TRBJ1-2 gives the whole variable domain DAMVIQNPRYQVTQFGKPVTLSCSQTLNHNVMYWYQQKSSQAPKLLFHYYDKDFNNEADTPDNFQSRRPNTSFCFLDIRSPGLGDTAMYLCATSRDTSGGENYGYTFGSGTRLTVV.

V usage is TRBV2 and J usage is TRBJ2-5; 9 positions match TRBD2. V shed 1 base and J 4 bases; nucleotides not matched to a gene: 4. CDR1 is SNHLY, CDR2 FYNNEI, per germline. The CDR3 contains 15 residues. Here the CDR3 DNA reads TGTGCCAGCAGTGAAGGGCGGGGGGGCCTAGAGACCCAGTACTTC. Translated, it gives CASSEGRGGLETQYF.

The gene calls are TRBV29-1 and TRBJ2-1; a weak D match, TRBD1 (6 bases). V was cut by 7 bases and J by 0 bases, with 13 bases left in between. The length of the CDR3 is 14 residues. The germline V gene has CDR1 SQVTM and CDR2 ANQGSEA. The DNA for the CDR3 is TGCAGCGGCTGGACAGCGAGCTCCTACAATGAGCAGTTCTTC. Residues: CSGWTASSYNEQFF.

This clonotype was counted between two and nine times. The V gene is TRBV5-6, the J gene TRBJ2-5; 10 bases are a match to TRBD2. V was clipped by 4 bases and J by 5 bases; unmatched bases: 8. CDR3 length: 15 residues. Germline loops: CDR1 SGHDT, CDR2 YYEEEE. The CDR3 is CASSVKRGGVETQYF. DNA for the CDR3: TGTGCCAGCAGCGTGAAGCGGGGGGGAGTGGAGACCCAGTACTTC.

CDR3 in amino acids: CATSPPSGAKNIQYF. CDR3 in DNA: TGTGCCACCAGCCCACCGAGCGGGGCCAAAAACATTCAGTACTTC. The rearrangement uses TRBV15 and TRBJ2-4; possibly TRBD2 for D (6 bases). CDR3 size: 15 residues. Trimming shortened V by 5 bases and J by 1 base, and 12 bases separated the two germline ends. The germline V gene has CDR1 LNHNV and CDR2 YYDKDF (reference sequence).

This clonotype showed up just a few times. The rearrangement uses TRBV19 and TRBJ2-4, with 11 bases that match TRBD1. After removal of 4 bases from V and 3 bases from J, the junction contained 2 bases not matched to a gene. The CDR3 extends over 15 amino acids. Germline V lookup: CDR1 LNHDA, CDR2 SQIVND (reference sequence). In DNA, the CDR3 is TGTGCCAGTAGTAGCGGGACAGGGGGCAAAAACATTCAGTACTTC. Its translation is CASSSGTGGKNIQYF.

With respect to this clonotype: One junction end disagrees with the germline gene, perhaps due to a read error. The chain recombines TRBV20-1 with TRBJ2-1, with D perhaps assigned TRBD1 or TRBD2 (5 bases each). Germline V gives CDR1 DFQATT, CDR2 SNEGSKA (reference sequence). This CDR3 has 14 amino acids. Here the CDR3 reads CSAGTRAGYDEQFF. In nucleotides, the CDR3 is TGCAGTGCTGGAACCAGGGCGGGCTACGATGAGCAGTTCTTC.

As concerns this clonotype: A junction boundary mismatches the germline segment, possibly from a read error. The chain links TRBV9 to TRBJ2-5; 9 nucleotides match TRBD2. Germline V lookup: CDR1 SGDLS, CDR2 YYNGEE. This CDR3 has 15 residues. The CDR3 here is CASSISGGGNNEQLF. The CDR3 region has the DNA TGTGCCAGCAGCATTAGCGGGGGAGGGAACAATGAGCAGCTCTTC.

The CDR3 protein is CSVVVEGKLFF. CDR3 bases: TGCAGCGTTGTGGTGGAGGGAAAACTGTTTTTT. This chain joins TRBV29-1 and TRBJ1-4; D is unresolved. Germline CDR1 and CDR2: SQVTM and ANQGSEA. The length of the CDR3 is 11 residues. V gave up 4 bases and J gave up 10 bases, with 10 bases separating them.

This clonotype has only a few counts. The chain links TRBV29-1 to TRBJ1-2, with TRBD1 identical over 7 bases. This CDR3 region has 11 residues. Germline V gives CDR1 SQVTM, CDR2 ANQGSEA. Trimming took 7 bases from V and 6 from J; bases not matched to a gene: 5. CDR3 region: CSGQGSHGYTF. The CDR3 DNA reads TGCAGCGGACAGGGTTCACATGGCTACACCTTC.

The chain combines TRBV7-3 with TRBJ1-6; D gene uncertain. V lost 7 bases and J lost 10, with 14 bases in between. In germline, CDR1 is SGHTA, CDR2 FQGTGA. The CDR3 has 13 residues. The CDR3 DNA sequence: TGTGCCAGCACCCCGGGTGTTGGATCACCCCTCCACTTT. Its protein is CASTPGVGSPLHF. The variable domain in full, completed from reference TRBV7-3 and TRBJ1-6, reads GAGVSQTPSNKVTEKGKYVELRCDPISGHTALYWYRQSLGQGPEFLIYFQGTGAADDSGLPNDRFFAVRPEGSVSTLKIQRTERGDSAVYLCASTPGVGSPLHFGNGTRLTVT.

To note about this clonotype: At one end the junction does not follow the germline gene, possibly because of a read error. The chain links TRBV18 to TRBJ2-5; the match to TRBD1 covers 8 bases. The CDR3 runs 14 residues. Germline assignment: CDR1 KGHSH and CDR2 LQKENI. The DNA of the CDR3 is TGTGCCAGCTCACCAGCAGGGGGCAAATACGAGCAGCACTTC. Translation gives CASSPAGGKYEQHF.

This clonotype showed up many times. The chain employs TRBV6-2 or TRBV6-3 and TRBJ1-2, with D unclear. Per the germline V gene, CDR1 is MNHEY and CDR2 is SVGEGT. This CDR3 has 12 residues. V was clipped by 6 bases and J by 7 bases, with 12 bases between them. The CDR3 loop reads CASSPGVGGYTF. The CDR3 bases are TGTGCCAGCAGCCCTGGGGTCGGTGGCTACACCTTC.

The sample holds a few counts of this clonotype. The gene calls are TRBV6-5 and TRBJ1-2, with 9 bases aligning to TRBD1. Germline assignment: CDR1 MNHEY and CDR2 SVGAGI. The CDR3 loop spans 13 amino acids. The V gene end was trimmed by 6 bases and the J gene end by 8 bases; junction bases not matched to a gene: 7. CDR3 residues: CASRTGGAKGYTF. The CDR3 DNA reads as TGTGCCAGCAGAACAGGGGGCGCGAAGGGCTACACCTTC.

Of note for this clonotype: Likely a read error: the CDR3 ends without its conserved phenylalanine or tryptophan. The chain combines TRBV20-1 with TRBJ2-3; TRBD1 might be the D (5 bases). This CDR3 spans 18 amino acids. V was cut by 0 bases and J by 4 bases, with 23 bases left in between. CDR1 is DFQATT, CDR2 SNEGSKA, per germline (reference sequence). The CDR3 region has the DNA TGCAGTGCTAGAGATACAGGCGTTGGGGTCTTGCTGGCAGATACGCAGTATTCT. It codes for CSARDTGVGVLLADTQYS.

The rearrangement joins TRBV20-1 to TRBJ1-5, with a possible D match to TRBD1 (6 bases). This CDR3 has 15 residues. CDR1 and CDR2 (germline): DFQATT, SNEGSKA (reference sequence). Trimming pared 3 bases from V and 2 bases from J, leaving 14 bases between. CDR3: CSASSQGSGNQPQHF. The CDR3 DNA is TGCAGTGCTAGTTCGCAGGGGAGTGGCAATCAGCCCCAGCATTTT.

The chain employs TRBV5-1 and TRBJ2-5; TRBD2 matches at 10 bases. The J call may be faulty, since TRBJ2-1 better matches the DNA end. This CDR3 has 15 amino acids. Germline V gene sequence: CDR1 SGHRS, CDR2 YFSETQ. DNA of the CDR3: TGCGCCAGCAGCTCTCTAGCGGGGGCCCCCAATGAGCAGTTCTTC. Its protein product is CASSSLAGAPNEQFF.

This sequence joins TRBV21-1 and TRBJ2-6. TRBV21-1 is a recognized pseudogene. CDR3 length equals 16 residues. The CDR3 coding sequence is TGTGCCAGCAGCAAAGGGGGTTACTCTGGGGCCAACGTCCTGACTTTC. This sequence encodes CASSKGGYSGANVLTF.

This clonotype has more than one count but fewer than ten. The chain couples TRBV29-1 to TRBJ2-7, with D possibly called TRBD1 or TRBD2 (6 bases each). Trimming left V 7 bases short and J 6 bases short, with 19 bases between. CDR3 length equals 13 residues. The germline V gene encodes CDR1 SQVTM and CDR2 ANQGSEA. CDR3 region: CSAERLGGSEQYF. The CDR3 region has the DNA TGCAGCGCCGAACGGCTAGGGGGGAGCGAGCAGTACTTC.